This TCR beta chain was captured by sequencing in a study of shared clonotypes between healthy human individuals. Profiling relied on immunoSEQ multiplex PCR, and the TCRdb table lists in-frame clones only, not all of them. The table has about 2.1 million clones, just over 90% seen once. Study conclusions and caveats: In contrast to clonotypes shared by all four donors, non-shared clonotypes had lower generation probabilities.

The CDR3 extends over 16 amino acids. Germline CDR1 MNHEY, CDR2 SMNVEV (reference sequence). V was pared by 5 bases and J by 0 bases, with 15 bases between. Positively selected for CCR7, the CD45RO-negative cells used as naive CD8 cells excluded terminally differentiated effector memory CD45RA+ cells. About this clone: Its antigen is not known. The same CDR3 is also encoded by other DNA sequences in this sample.

The sample comprised naive CD8+ T cells from PBMCs. V usage is TRBV27 and J usage is TRBJ2-3; a possible D gene is TRBD2 (7 bases). The receptor comes from a man younger than 35 in good health. Some clones in this sample may be carry-over from other donors' samples. The CDR3 protein is CASSPLRGGSTDTQYF. CDR3 coding DNA: TGTGCCAGCAGTCCCCTTAGGGGGGGAAGCACAGATACGCAGTATTTT.